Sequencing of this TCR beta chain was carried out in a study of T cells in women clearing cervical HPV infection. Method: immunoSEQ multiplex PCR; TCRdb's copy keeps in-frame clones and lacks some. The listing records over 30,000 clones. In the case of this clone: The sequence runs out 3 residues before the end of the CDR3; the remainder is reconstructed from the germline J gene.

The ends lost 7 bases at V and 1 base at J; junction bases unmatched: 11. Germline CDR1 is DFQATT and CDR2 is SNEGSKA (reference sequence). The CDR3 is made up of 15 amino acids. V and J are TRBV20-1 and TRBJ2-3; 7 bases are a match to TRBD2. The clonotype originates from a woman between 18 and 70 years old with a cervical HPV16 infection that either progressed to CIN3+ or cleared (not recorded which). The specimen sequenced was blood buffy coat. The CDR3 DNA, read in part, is TGCAGTGGAGTGTCAGGACTAGGGGGCACAGATACG. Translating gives CSGVSGLGGTDT. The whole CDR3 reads CSGVSGLGGTDTQYF.